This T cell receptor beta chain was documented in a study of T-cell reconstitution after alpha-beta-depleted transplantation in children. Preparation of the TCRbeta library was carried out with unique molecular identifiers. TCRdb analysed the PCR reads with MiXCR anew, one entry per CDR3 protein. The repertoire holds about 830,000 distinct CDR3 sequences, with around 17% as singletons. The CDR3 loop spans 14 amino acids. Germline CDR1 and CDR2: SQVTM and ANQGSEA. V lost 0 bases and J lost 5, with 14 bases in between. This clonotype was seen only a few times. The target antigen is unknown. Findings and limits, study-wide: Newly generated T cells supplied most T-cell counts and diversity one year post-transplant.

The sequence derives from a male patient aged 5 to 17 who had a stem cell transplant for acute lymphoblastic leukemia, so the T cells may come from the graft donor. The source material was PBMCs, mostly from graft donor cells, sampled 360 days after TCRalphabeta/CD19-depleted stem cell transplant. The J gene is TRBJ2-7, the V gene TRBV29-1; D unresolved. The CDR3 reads CSVEDKVSRHEQYF. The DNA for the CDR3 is TGCAGCGTTGAAGATAAGGTCTCGCGGCACGAGCAGTACTTC.